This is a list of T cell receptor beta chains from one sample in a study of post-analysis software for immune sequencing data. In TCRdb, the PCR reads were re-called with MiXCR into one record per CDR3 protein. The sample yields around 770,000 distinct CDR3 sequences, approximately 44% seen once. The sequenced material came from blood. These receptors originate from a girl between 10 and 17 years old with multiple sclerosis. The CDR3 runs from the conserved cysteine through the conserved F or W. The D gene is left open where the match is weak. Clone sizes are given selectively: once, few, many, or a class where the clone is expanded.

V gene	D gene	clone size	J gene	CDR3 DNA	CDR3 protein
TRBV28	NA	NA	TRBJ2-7	TGTGCCAGCTCCTGGGTCCGGCATCCGGACTACGAGCAGTACTTC	CASSWVRHPDYEQYF
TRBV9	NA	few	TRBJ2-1	TGTGCCAGCAGCGCCGGAGGTCCTTACAATGAGCAGTTCTTC	CASSAGGPYNEQFF
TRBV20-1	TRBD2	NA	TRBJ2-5	TGCAGTGCTAGTTTAGCGGGCGACCAAGAGACCCAGTACTTC	CSASLAGDQETQYF
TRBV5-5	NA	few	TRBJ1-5	TGTGCCAGCAGCGGAGGGTCCCTGGGGAATCAGCCCCAGCATTTT	CASSGGSLGNQPQHF
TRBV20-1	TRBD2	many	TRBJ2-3	TGCAGCTTACAGACTAGCGGGAGAGTTACAGATACGCAGTATTTT	CSLQTSGRVTDTQYF
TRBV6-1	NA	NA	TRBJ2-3	TGTGCCAGCAGTCCCAAACTGGGTGTGGCGCAGTATTTT	CASSPKLGVAQYF
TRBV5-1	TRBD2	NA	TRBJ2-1	TGCGCCAGCAGCTTAGCGGTAGCGGGATACAATGAGCAGTTCTTC	CASSLAVAGYNEQFF
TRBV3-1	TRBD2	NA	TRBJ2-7	TGTGCCAGCAGCCAAGGCCCGGGAGGGCTCTACGAGCAGTACTTC	CASSQGPGGLYEQYF
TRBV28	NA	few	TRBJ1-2	TGTGCCAGCAGTTTTCGGTTTGGGGGGACCGCGTATGGCTACACCTTC	CASSFRFGGTAYGYTF
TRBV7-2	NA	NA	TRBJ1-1	TGTGCCAGCAGCCTTATCAGCCCGAACACTGAAGCTTTCTTT	CASSLISPNTEAFF
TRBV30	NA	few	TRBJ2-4	TGTGCCACCGGGGCGAACATTCAGTACTTC	CATGANIQYF
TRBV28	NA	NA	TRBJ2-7	TGTGCCAGCAGCCCCACAGGGAAATGGGGTGGTCGATGGAACTACGAGCAGTACTTC	CASSPTGKWGGRWNYEQYF
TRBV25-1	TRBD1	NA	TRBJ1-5	TGTGCCAGCAGCGAGGGGGCCTGGCAGCCCCAGCATTTT	CASSEGAWQPQHF
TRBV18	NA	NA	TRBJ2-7	TGTGCCAGCTCCCAGACAAGGGGGTCCGCGCTCGAGCAGTACTTC	CASSQTRGSALEQYF
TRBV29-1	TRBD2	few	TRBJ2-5	TGCAGCGTTGAAGATTTGGGACTAGCGGGAGATGGAAGGGGCGAGACCCAGTACTTC	CSVEDLGLAGDGRGETQYF
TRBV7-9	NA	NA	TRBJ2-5	TGTGCCAGCAGCTTAGTCGAGGTTCTAGAGACCCAGTACTTC	CASSLVEVLETQYF
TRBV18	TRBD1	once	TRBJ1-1	TGTGCCAGCTCACCGGGGGGGACAGGGCGCACTGAAGCTTTCTTT	CASSPGGTGRTEAFF
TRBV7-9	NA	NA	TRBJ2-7	TGTGCCAGCAGCCCCCGGACAGCCAGTAGCGAGCAGTACTTC	CASSPRTASSEQYF
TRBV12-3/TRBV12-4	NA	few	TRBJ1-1	TGTGCCAGCAGTTTAGTGGCGGGGGTTGGAACTGAAGCTTTCTTT	CASSLVAGVGTEAFF
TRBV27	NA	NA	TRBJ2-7	TGTGCCAGCAGAACGAAAGGGCACGAGCAGTACTTC	CASRTKGHEQYF
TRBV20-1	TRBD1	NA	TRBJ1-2	TGCAGTGCTAGGGGACAGGCAAGCTATGGCTACACCTTC	CSARGQASYGYTF
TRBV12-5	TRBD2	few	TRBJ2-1	TGTGCTAGTGGTTTGGGGACTAGCGGGGGGCTCTACAATGAGCAGTTCTTC	CASGLGTSGGLYNEQFF
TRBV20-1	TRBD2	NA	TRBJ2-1	TGCAGTGCTAGGGGGGGGGACCCCTACAATGAGCAGTTCTTC	CSARGGDPYNEQFF
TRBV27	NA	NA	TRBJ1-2	TGTGCCAGCAGCCTTTTGGGGGCTGGGTATGGCTACACCTTC	CASSLLGAGYGYTF
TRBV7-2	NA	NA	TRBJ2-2	TGTGCCAGCAGTCGACTGAACACCGGGGAGCGGTTTTTT	CASSRLNTGERFF
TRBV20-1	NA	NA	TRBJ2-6	TGCAGTGCTAGAGAGGGATCGAGTGGGGTTGCAGGGGCCAACGTCCTGACTTTC	CSAREGSSGVAGANVLTF
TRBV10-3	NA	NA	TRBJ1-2	TGTGCCATCAGTGACCCGGGAGGGCTTAACTATGGCTACACCTTC	CAISDPGGLNYGYTF
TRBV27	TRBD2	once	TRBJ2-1	TGTGCCAGCAGTTTGCGGGCACTAGCGCCCAATGAGCAGTTCTTC	CASSLRALAPNEQFF
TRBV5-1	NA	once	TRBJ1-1	TGCGCCAGCAGCTTCCAGGGAGAGGGCACTGAAGCTTTCTTT	CASSFQGEGTEAFF
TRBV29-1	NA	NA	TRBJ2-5	TGCAGCGCGGGTCAAGAGACCCTGTACTTC	CSAGQETLYF
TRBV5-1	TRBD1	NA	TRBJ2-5	TGCGCCAGCTCGACAGGGGAAGAGACCCAGTACTTC	CASSTGEETQYF
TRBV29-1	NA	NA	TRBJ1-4	TGCAGCGTTGACGGGGGCACAACTAATGAAAAACTGTTTTTT	CSVDGGTTNEKLFF
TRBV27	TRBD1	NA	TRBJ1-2	TGTGCCAGCAGTTGGGGACAGGGGATCGGAGGCTACACCTTC	CASSWGQGIGGYTF
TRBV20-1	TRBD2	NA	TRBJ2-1	TGCAGTCCAAAAGCGGGGCTAGGCAATGAGCAGTTCTTC	CSPKAGLGNEQFF
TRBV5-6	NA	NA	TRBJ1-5	TGTGCCAGCAGCTCGGTATTCAGCAATCAGCCCCAGCATTTT	CASSSVFSNQPQHF
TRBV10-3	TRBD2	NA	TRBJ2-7	TGTGCCATGGCGACTGGAGCGGGACGCTCCTACGAGCAGTACTTC	CAMATGAGRSYEQYF
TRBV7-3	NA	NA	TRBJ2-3	TGTGCCAGCAGCTTAAGTGGGTTATCGGACACAGATACGCAGTATTTT	CASSLSGLSDTDTQYF
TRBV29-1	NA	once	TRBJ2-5	TGCAGCGCTCCCGGGACTGCACAATACCTTCAAGAGACCCAGTACTTC	CSAPGTAQYLQETQYF
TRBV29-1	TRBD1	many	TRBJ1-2	TGCAGCGTTGAAGGCAGGGGGCCGGGTAACTATGGCTACACCTTC	CSVEGRGPGNYGYTF
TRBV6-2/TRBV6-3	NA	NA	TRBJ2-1	TGTGCCAGCAGAAGAGAAGGGGTCGGGGTCGGCTCCTACAATGAGCAGTTCTTC	CASRREGVGVGSYNEQFF
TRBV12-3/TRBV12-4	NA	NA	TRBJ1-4	TGTGCCAGCAGTCTTGGTGGTGTCGATGAAAAACTGTTTTTT	CASSLGGVDEKLFF
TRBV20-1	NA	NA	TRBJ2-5	TGCAGTGCTCCTTGGGGTATACCCTTAGAGGAGCAGTACTTC	CSAPWGIPLEEQYF
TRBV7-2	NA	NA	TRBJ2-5	TGTGCCAGCAGCCCCGACTGGCAAGAGACCCAGTACTTC	CASSPDWQETQYF
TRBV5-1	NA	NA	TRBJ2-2	TGCGCCAGCAGCTTGCCAGGGCTGAACACCGGGGAGCTGTTTTTT	CASSLPGLNTGELFF
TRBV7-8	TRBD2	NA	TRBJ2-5	TGTGCCAGCAGCGGCCTAGCGGGTCAGGGTGAGACCCAGTACTTC	CASSGLAGQGETQYF
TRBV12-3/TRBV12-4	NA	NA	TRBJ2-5	TGTGCCAGCAGCCTAACCAGGGGTCTCCAAGAGACCCAGTACTTC	CASSLTRGLQETQYF